This TCR beta chain was sequenced during a study of blood T cell repertoires in COVID-19. Turning to the study itself: The samples span acute and convalescent COVID-19 from the United States, Italy and Spain. Sources were T cells, B-cell-depleted T cells, or PBMCs; the material itself was cDNA or gDNA.

Sequenced by immunoSEQ multiplex PCR; TCRdb stores in-frame clones only, minus some. The data hold under 250,000 clones, with approximately 80% observed a single time. This CDR3 has 15 amino acids. J was trimmed by 2 bases and V by 4 bases; bases with no gene match: 6. CDR1 and CDR2 (germline): LGHDT, YNNKEL (reference sequence). This receptor was identified in a woman between 18 and 29 years old with acute or convalescent COVID-19. The sample taken for sequencing was peripheral blood. The chain couples TRBV3-1 (or the pseudogene TRBV3-2) to TRBJ2-5; 8 bases fit TRBD1. Here the CDR3 DNA reads TGTGCCAGCAGCCCCCGGAGGACAGGGCAAGAGACCCAGTACTTC. It specifies CASSPRRTGQETQYF.